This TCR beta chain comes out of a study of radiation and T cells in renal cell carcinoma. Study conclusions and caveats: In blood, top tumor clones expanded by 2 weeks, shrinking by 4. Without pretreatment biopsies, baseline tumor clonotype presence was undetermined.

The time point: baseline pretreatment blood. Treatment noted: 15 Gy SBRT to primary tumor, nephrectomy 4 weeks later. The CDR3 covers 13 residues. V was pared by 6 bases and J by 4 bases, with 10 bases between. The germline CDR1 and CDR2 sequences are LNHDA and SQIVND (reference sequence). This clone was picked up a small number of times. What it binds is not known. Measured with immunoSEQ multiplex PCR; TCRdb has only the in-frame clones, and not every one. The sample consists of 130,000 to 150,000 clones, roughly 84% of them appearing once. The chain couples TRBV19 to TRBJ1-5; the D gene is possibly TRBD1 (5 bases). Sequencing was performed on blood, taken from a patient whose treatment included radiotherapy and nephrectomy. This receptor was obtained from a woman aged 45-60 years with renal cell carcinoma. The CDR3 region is CASSPWGNQPQHF. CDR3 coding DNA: TGTGCCAGTAGCCCTTGGGGGAATCAGCCCCAGCATTTT.